The 5 T cell receptor beta chains below come from one sample, sequenced in a study of shared clonotypes between healthy human individuals. The repertoire was sequenced with immunoSEQ multiplex PCR; TCRdb's copy has only in-frame clones and lacks some. The data contain about 2 million clones, around 95% of them singletons. The material sequenced was naive CD4+ T cells sorted from blood. Noted subset: CD45RA+ positively selected. The receptors come from a man younger than 35 in good health.

V usage is TRBV9 and J usage is TRBJ2-7; TRBD2 matches 7 bases. The V and J ends lost 2 bases and 4 bases, in that order; junction bases with no gene match: 6. This CDR3 comprises 14 residues. CDR1 SGDLS and CDR2 YYNGEE come from the germline V gene. The CDR3 loop is CASSVKAGSYEQYF. As DNA, the CDR3 is TGTGCCAGCAGCGTTAAAGCGGGATCTTACGAGCAGTACTTC.

The chain links TRBV14 to TRBJ2-2; TRBD1 agrees at 8 bases. The CDR3 totals 15 residues. Germline V gene data show CDR1 as SGHDN and CDR2 as FVKESK. With V trimmed by 1 base and J by 7 bases, 5 bases remained unmatched. CDR3 sequence: CASSQAQGAIGELFF. Written as DNA, the CDR3 is TGTGCCAGCAGCCAAGCTCAGGGGGCAATCGGGGAGCTGTTTTTT.

Written as DNA, the CDR3 is TGTGCCAGCAGCTTAGTAGGGTCCATTCAGGGGGAGCAGTACTTC. It translates to CASSLVGSIQGEQYF. This chain joins TRBV7-8 and TRBJ2-7, with D maybe TRBD1 (6 bases). CDR1 is SGHVS, CDR2 FQNEAQ, per germline. The CDR3 consists of 15 residues. With 1 base removed from V and 7 bases from J, the gap between germline ends came to 17 bases. The whole variable domain, filled in from reference TRBV7-8 and TRBJ2-7, reads GAGVSQSPRYKVAKRGQDVALRCDPISGHVSLFWYQQALGQGPEFLTYFQNEAQLDKSGLPSDRFFAERPEGSVSTLKIQRTQQEDSAVYLCASSLVGSIQGEQYFGPGTRLTVT.

The rearrangement uses TRBV5-1 and TRBJ2-3; D is unresolved. V lost 0 bases and J 2 bases, leaving 10 bases between the germline ends. The CDR3 spans 15 residues. Per the germline V gene, CDR1 is SGHRS and CDR2 is YFSETQ. CDR3 residues: CASSLEAALTDTQYF. DNA of the CDR3: TGCGCCAGCAGCTTGGAAGCTGCCCTCACAGATACGCAGTATTTT.

The chain carries TRBV11-2 and TRBJ2-7; D not certain. Trimming removed 6 bases from V and 4 bases from J, with 10 bases in between. The CDR3 sequence is 12 residues long. In germline, CDR1 is SGHAT, CDR2 FQNNGV. DNA of the CDR3: TGTGCCAGCAGGGCTCGAAAGTACGAGCAGTACTTC. This codes for CASRARKYEQYF.